This paragraph covers one T cell receptor (beta chain) sequence. No antigen is known for it. Base-call qualities are not available, and no considerably larger clone is one nucleotide away. The CDR3 has 15 amino acids, counting the end cysteine and phenylalanine. Of the read, only the CDR3 DNA is kept; its 45 bases are in frame from base 1. The germline V and J ends show losses of 0 bases and 7 bases respectively, and no gene match explains 4 bases of the junction. CDR1 and CDR2, per the germline V gene, are SGDLS and YYNGEE. The cohort comprised some 680 healthy bone marrow donors. Cohort members were all nominally healthy when sampled, although unrecorded immune exposures were likely present. The donor was CMV seronegative and was included in the group of under 450 seronegative cohort members. A peripheral blood sample was collected from each donor, and TCR beta sequencing was performed on peripheral blood mononuclear cells. The Qiagen DNeasy Blood Extraction Kit was used to extract genomic DNA from the blood cell samples.

The library was obtained by the immunoSEQ multiplex PCR assay. For the multiplex PCR, a mixture combining 60 forward primers for TCR Vbeta segments and 13 reverse primers for TCR Jbeta segments was used. Amplification of the CDR3 region of rearranged TCR beta genes was performed with a multiplex PCR assay on genomic DNA. On the Illumina HiSeq System, the amplified TCR beta libraries were sequenced as 87-base-pair reads. The authors' analysis ran thus. In a later analysis, some 80 million unique TCR beta chains were counted across the roughly 670 repertoires, and around 10 million of these chains were shared by at least two donors. Raw reads were error-corrected and collapsed into unique sequences with a nearest-neighbor algorithm that merged closely related sequences to remove PCR and sequencing errors. Alignment of CDR3 sequences to IMGT reference sequences was used to assign V, D and J gene segments. For a sequence to be retained, at least a six-nucleotide match to both a V gene segment and a J gene segment was required. A rearrangement was called productive if the CDR3 had no stop codons and remained in frame with V and J, and every other rearrangement was called non-productive. Following IMGT convention, CDR3 was defined as the stretch from the second conserved V-encoded cysteine to the conserved J-encoded phenylalanine. In an earlier analysis of some 550 of the donors, sequences lacking an unambiguous match to a single V gene segment were excluded. In an earlier analysis of approximately 500 of the donors, a V segment was called functional when productive rearrangements were above 56.7%, and segregating when the standard deviation between donors exceeded 5%. To diagnose cytomegalovirus status from the catalog of TCR beta chain sequences, a statistical classification framework was built. In a later analysis, TCR nucleotide sequences were compared against IMGT/GENE-DB human TR gene sequences so that V and J genes could be assigned. A later analysis assigned CDR3 sequences and most-parsimonious VDJ recombination scenarios with the TCRdist pipeline. In a later analysis, each TCR beta chain was defined by its CDR3 amino acid sequence together with its V-gene family, and reads without a unique V-gene family were excluded. As a way to deal with suspected cross-contamination and a sequencing artifact, a later analysis dropped roughly 600 nucleotide sequences that were highly shared and had low generation probability. In a later analysis, a clonal expansion index for each public chain was calculated from normalized within-repertoire ranks of inferred template counts. In a later analysis, generation probabilities were computed with a VDJ recombination model fitted to out-of-frame rearrangements, and the resulting probabilities were checked against IGoR. In a later analysis, hypergeometric tests were used to score TCR-TCR, TCR-HLA and TCR-CMV co-occurrence, with a repertoire-size bias correction applied to TCR pairs. In a later analysis, false discovery rates were estimated by permuting HLA or CMV assignments 20 times. In a later analysis, co-occurring TCRs were grouped using DBSCAN, with TCRdist sequence similarity added in when clustering inside HLA-allele-positive subsets. Repertoires with fewer than 30,000 or more than 120,000 public chains were left out of co-occurrence clustering, as were a handful of repertoires with anomalous nucleotide sharing. TCRdb re-hosts the immuneACCESS table, in-frame sequences only. Its copies lack some clones; in the studies checked, an unresolved V gene accounts for under half of them, and the cause for the rest is not known. V, J and clone size are taken as reported in that table, and D and trimming were inferred from the DNA itself. This sample is represented by 65,000 to 70,000 clones; around three quarters of them were singletons. About 5.7% of the sample rests with the top ten.

The source of the sample is a study of cytomegalovirus exposure and HLA in healthy donors (dated 2017 in TCRdb). As for the study more broadly: An earlier analysis of approximately 590 of the donors reported about 290 Gb of sequence data and 117 million unique TCR beta sequences from some 180 million T cells. Roughly 5 DR-DQ haplotypes were treated as single units for association and clustering because of strong linkage in the cohort. High-throughput TCR immunosequencing, statistical association of individual TCRs with disease status, and machine learning were combined to predict cytomegalovirus infection status. An early release covering more than 500 HLA-typed donors comprised approximately 300 gigabases of sequencing data and around 80 million unique TCR sequences. An earlier analysis of approximately 500 of the donors applied high-throughput TCR beta sequencing to assess whether each TCR beta V gene segment acted as functional or pseudogenic. All discovery cohort repertoires had been generated using a single sequencing platform. The genetic ancestry cluster associated with self-reported Caucasian donors included about four fifths of the 398 genotyped donors. A later genetic analysis used genome-wide SNP genotypes for 398 of the 666 donors, treating that subset as a discovery cohort. Across 398 genotyped donors of the cohort, an average of about 240,000 unique TCR beta nucleotide sequences per donor were sequenced, and approximately 17% of those sequences were non-productive. A later analysis re-analyzed previously published TCR beta repertoires from roughly 630 donors and added high-resolution HLA genotyping to study TCR occurrence patterns. In the later analysis, no new phenotypic data were used to find candidate immune exposures; instead, reliance was placed on TCR beta sequences and their occurrence across donors. The study was designed to test whether signatures of past pathogen exposure could be identified by cataloging public T cell receptors. Typing coverage differed by locus: A, B, C, DRB1 and DQB1 were typed in roughly 620-630 donors, DQA1 in 522, DPA1 in approximately 600, and DPB1 in 472. A separate validation cohort of over a hundred different subjects was used in addition to the 666-subject first cohort. The T cell repertoires of 666 subjects were profiled by immunosequencing and related to cytomegalovirus serostatus. Donor age, sex, ethnicity and CMV serostatus were compiled alongside the repertoire data. Both class I and class II loci were covered by HLA typing, at four-digit resolution.

Paper-wide results and their limitations: Specific HLA alleles were associated with 15,000 to 20,000 TCR beta sequences at a false discovery rate of 0.05 in a later analysis. Compared with the roughly 670-donor mean, donors in an Asian-associated ancestry cluster had fewer N-insertions in productive TCRs, according to a later genetic analysis. This cohort had only TCR beta chains sequenced, and the lack of alpha or paired-chain data limited which features could be detected. In an earlier analysis of around 600 of the donors, most TCR beta V segments appeared in productive rearrangements about 87% or about 30% of the time, broadly matching IMGT annotations. It was suggested by the authors that the approach could potentially be generalized to other disease states and immunological phenotypes. According to a later analysis, TCR association rates differed among HLA loci, with DRB1 alleles showing the most associated TCRs and HLA-C alleles showing the fewest. When HLA alleles, especially DR and DQ, strongly co-occurred, attributing TCR associations to individual alleles was difficult. The study listed over 150 TCR beta chains as associated with cytomegalovirus. For the cohort, immune exposure information was limited to CMV serostatus. Because counts were too low, more than 15 rarely observed V segments, including chromosome 9 orphons, were left out of the earlier analysis of 587 of the donors. Some IMGT-functional V segments, including TRBV6-2 and TRBV6-3, could not be distinguished by the 87-base-pair reads and were therefore excluded. A group of highly shared sequence variants was considered likely to be a technical artifact of the sequencing pipeline. While some public TCRs were present in many individuals, most TCR sequences turned up only very rarely across donors. In both the original and validation cohorts, the classifier was reported to diagnose cytomegalovirus status with high specificity and sensitivity. In vitro tests confirmed that three of the cytomegalovirus-associated TCR beta chains recognize cytomegalovirus antigens. Correlated functional status among segregating V segments might be attributable to linkage disequilibrium, but an unknown experimental factor could not be ruled out. Several of the top co-occurrence clusters appeared to be linked to parvovirus B19, influenza, CMV and Epstein-Barr virus, according to a later analysis. Presence/absence analyses assumed roughly uniform sequencing depth across donors, an assumption that may not hold. A further reported finding was that TCR beta sequences accurately predicted the HLA-A and HLA-B alleles for most subjects in the first cohort. Most CMV-associated TCR beta chains appeared to be HLA-restricted in a later analysis, and the HLA associations seemed to be driven largely by CMV exposure. In a later analysis, HLA-associated TCR beta chains were found to be more clonally expanded and to have lower generation probabilities than equally common non-associated chains. In a later genetic analysis, a missense DCLRE1C variant was associated with V-gene and J-gene trimming of TCR beta chains, and the association was replicated in an independent cohort. HLA typing was unavailable for some donors at each locus, so association tests used only the typed subset.

The sequence came from a man in his fifties or sixties in good health and CMV-seronegative. Source material: PBMCs. The chain is encoded by TRBV9 joined to TRBJ2-1; 10 central nucleotides agree with TRBD2. The CDR3 protein sequence reads: CASSVGGSGGNEQFF. The sequenced DNA is TGTGCCAGCAGCGTAGGGGGTAGCGGGGGGAATGAGCAGTTCTTC.